These 14 T cell receptor beta chains share one sample of origin, sequenced in a study of cytomegalovirus exposure and HLA in healthy donors. Amplification used 60 Vbeta primers and 13 Jbeta primers. Using immunoSEQ multiplex PCR, the repertoire was profiled, and TCRdb retains in-frame clones only, with some absent. Of about 240,000 clones listed, over 75% were seen once; the top ten hold roughly 0.45%. The sample comprised PBMCs. The source is a boy between 10 and 17 years old in good health and CMV-seronegative.

The rearrangement uses TRBV27 and TRBJ2-6; D possibly corresponds to TRBD1 (5 bases). Germline V gives CDR1 MNHEY, CDR2 SMNVEV (reference sequence). The germline V and J ends were trimmed by 4 bases and 3 bases, with 10 bases remaining between them. The CDR3 spans 15 residues. The CDR3 sequence: CASSSQQVGANVLTF. In nucleotides, the CDR3 is TGTGCCAGCAGTTCCCAACAGGTTGGGGCCAACGTCCTGACTTTC. The complete variable domain, with remaining parts taken from reference TRBV27 and TRBJ2-6, reads EAQVTQNPRYLITVTGKKLTVTCSQNMNHEYMSWYRQDPGLGLRQIYYSMNVEVTDKGDVPEGYKVSRKEKRNFPLILESPSPNQTSLYFCASSSQQVGANVLTFGAGSRLTVL.

This clone was counted a few times. The CDR3 sequence: CASSQEWRNTEAFF. The CDR3 DNA is TGCGCCAGCAGCCAGGAATGGAGGAACACTGAAGCTTTCTTT. The chain carries TRBV4-1 and TRBJ1-1; no definite D call. V lost 3 bases and J lost 1, with 9 bases in between. Germline-derived CDR1 and CDR2 are MGHRA and YSYEKL. CDR3 length: 14 residues.

V gene TRBV13 combines with J gene TRBJ2-5; 11 nucleotides line up with TRBD2. Germline-derived CDR1 and CDR2 are PRHDT and FYEKMQ (reference sequence). The CDR3 consists of 15 residues. With V trimmed by 3 bases and J by 7 bases, 7 bases remained unmatched. The DNA for the CDR3 is TGTGCCAGCAGCTTCTCACCTCTAGCGGGAGGGACCCAGTACTTC. Residues: CASSFSPLAGGTQYF.

CDR3 region: CASSSRTRSTDTQYF. The CDR3 DNA is TGTGCCAGTAGTTCTCGGACACGCAGCACAGATACGCAGTATTTT. V usage is TRBV19 and J usage is TRBJ2-3; D may be TRBD1 (5 bases). There are 15 residues in the CDR3. Looked up from germline, CDR1 is LNHDA and CDR2 is SQIVND (reference sequence). Between the trimmed V and J ends, which lost 5 bases and 0 bases, there was a span of 12 bases. Drawing the rest from reference TRBV19 and TRBJ2-3, the complete variable domain is DGGITQSPKYLFRKEGQNVTLSCEQNLNHDAMYWYRQDPGQGLRLIYYSQIVNDFQKGDIAEGYSVSREKKESFPLTVTSAQKNPTAFYLCASSSRTRSTDTQYFGPGTRLTVL.

The gene calls are TRBV6-1 and TRBJ1-1; TRBD1 is a possible D gene (6 bases). Trimming cost V 2 bases and J 2 bases, with 15 bases left between them. This CDR3 region has 16 residues. CDR1 MNHNS and CDR2 SASEGT come from the germline V gene. CDR3 region: CASSERRGTPNTEAFF. The CDR3 region has the DNA TGTGCCAGCAGTGAAAGGAGAGGGACACCCAACACTGAAGCTTTCTTT.

The V call is TRBV7-9, the J call TRBJ2-3, with 10 positions matching TRBD2. Germline CDR1 and CDR2: SEHNR and FQNEAQ (reference sequence). This CDR3 has 17 amino acids. V gave up 4 bases and J gave up 1 base; unmatched junction bases: 8. CDR3 coding DNA: TGTGCCAGCAGCTCCCTAGCGGGGGCCACAGGCACAGATACGCAGTATTTT. It specifies CASSSLAGATGTDTQYF.

The chain is built from TRBV9 and TRBJ2-7, with D possibly TRBD1 on 6 matching bases. V lost 2 bases and J 2 bases, leaving 14 bases between the germline ends. CDR1 is SGDLS and CDR2 is YYNGEE in the germline V gene. The CDR3 is made up of 15 amino acids. CDR3 bases: TGTGCCAGCAGCGTCTCCGTGGGACACGCCTACGAGCAGTACTTC. Translation gives CASSVSVGHAYEQYF.

The chain has TRBV7-9 and TRBJ2-3, with 10 bases matching TRBD2. CDR3 length: 15 amino acids. V trimming: 5 bases; J trimming: 3 bases; junction bases outside the gene matches: 5. Germline V gene lookup returns CDR1 SEHNR and CDR2 FQNEAQ (reference sequence). CDR3 nucleotide sequence: TGTGCCAGCAGCGTGGGACTAGCGAGGACAGATACGCAGTATTTT. It encodes CASSVGLARTDTQYF. Full variable domain (rest looked up from reference TRBV7-9 and TRBJ2-3): DTGVSQNPRHKITKRGQNVTFRCDPISEHNRLYWYRQTLGQGPEFLTYFQNEAQLEKSRLLSDRFSAERPKGSFSTLEIQRTEQGDSAMYLCASSVGLARTDTQYFGPGTRLTVL.

V is TRBV14 and J is TRBJ1-6; D not resolved. Trimming cost V 5 bases and J 2 bases, with 7 bases left between them. The CDR3 is 14 amino acids. Germline CDR1 is SGHDN and CDR2 is FVKESK. The CDR3 DNA follows: TGTGCCAGCAGCTCGTACACCTATAATTCACCCCTCCACTTT. Translating gives CASSSYTYNSPLHF.

The gene calls are TRBV12-5 and TRBJ2-5; D unresolved. The J call is doubtful: the DNA matches TRBJ2-7 better. Germline CDR1 and CDR2: LGHNT and FRNRAP. The CDR3 is 11 residues long. CDR3 DNA: TGTGCTAGTGGAGAGAGCTACGAGCAGTACTTC. Its protein is CASGESYEQYF.

The chain couples TRBV11-2 to TRBJ2-7, with D perhaps TRBD2 (6 bases). CDR1 is SGHAT and CDR2 is FQNNGV in the germline V gene. The CDR3 is made up of 14 amino acids. Trimming shortened V by 4 bases and J by 6 bases, and 16 bases separated the two germline ends. CDR3 sequence (DNA): TGTGCCAGCAGCTCGCACTCCGGAGGGCTCGAGCAGTACTTC. Amino acid sequence: CASSSHSGGLEQYF.

This chain links TRBV10-3 with TRBJ2-7, with D uncertain. Germline loops: CDR1 ENHRY, CDR2 SYGVKD. The CDR3 consists of 12 residues. Trimming took 4 bases from V and 0 from J, leaving 4 bases between them. This CDR3 is CAISVISYEQYF. The CDR3 bases are TGTGCCATCAGTGTTATCTCCTACGAGCAGTACTTC.

The chain couples TRBV30 to TRBJ1-1; D remains ambiguous. CDR1 is GTSNPN, CDR2 SVGIG, per germline (reference sequence). Trimming shortened V by 4 bases and J by 0 bases, and 9 bases separated the two germline ends. The CDR3 is 13 amino acids. The CDR3 DNA sequence: TGTGCCTGGATGGAAACTATGAACACTGAAGCTTTCTTT. Translating it yields CAWMETMNTEAFF.

The genes are TRBV30 and TRBJ1-2, with TRBD1 matching 9 bases. Germline values: CDR1 GTSNPN, CDR2 SVGIG (reference sequence). The CDR3 runs 14 residues. J gave up 2 bases and V 3 bases, and 4 bases lay outside the gene matches. The chain's CDR3 is CAWSRDRENYGYTF. The CDR3 DNA reads as TGTGCCTGGAGCCGGGACAGGGAGAACTATGGCTACACCTTC.